The 26 T cell receptor beta chains below come from one sample, sequenced in a study of blood T cell repertoires in COVID-19. Measured with immunoSEQ multiplex PCR; TCRdb has only the in-frame clones, and not every one. Among about 70,000 clones, around 80% were seen once, and the ten largest hold over 7.5%. Material: peripheral blood. All receptors come from a woman at least 80 years old with acute or convalescent COVID-19.

The sample holds one count of this clone. The chain has TRBV25-1 and TRBJ2-7, with D perhaps TRBD1 (6 bases). Trimming pared 1 base from V and 2 bases from J, leaving 12 bases between. In germline, CDR1 is MGHDK, CDR2 SYGVNS. The CDR3 has 15 amino acids. CDR3 region: CASSESLGATYEQYF. The CDR3 DNA follows: TGTGCCAGCAGTGAATCTTTGGGGGCCACCTACGAGCAGTACTTC.

J is TRBJ1-3 and V is TRBV5-6; tentative D call: TRBD1 (6 bases). This CDR3 has 14 amino acids. From germline, CDR1 is SGHDT and CDR2 YYEEEE. V was clipped by 4 bases and J by 5 bases, with 13 bases between them. The CDR3 DNA reads as TGTGCCAGCAGCACCCAGGGGACCCGAAACACCATATATTTT. It yields the protein CASSTQGTRNTIYF.

The chain recombines TRBV5-1 with TRBJ1-1, with 9 bases aligning to TRBD1. The trim removed 6 bases at V and 0 bases at J, leaving 18 bases unmatched. CDR3 length equals 19 residues. Germline CDR1 and CDR2: SGHRS and YFSETQ. CDR3 amino acids: CASKLGTGIGRPMNTEAFF. In DNA, the CDR3 is TGCGCCAGCAAGCTTGGGACAGGGATCGGGCGCCCTATGAACACTGAAGCTTTCTTT.

This chain uses TRBV7-8 with TRBJ2-6; D unresolved. Trimming shortened V by 1 base and J by 1 base, and 5 bases separated the two germline ends. The CDR3 spans 15 residues. Germline V lookup: CDR1 SGHVS, CDR2 FQNEAQ. For the CDR3, the DNA is TGTGCCAGCAGCTTAGAGCATTCTGGGGCCAACGTCCTGACTTTC. This gives the protein CASSLEHSGANVLTF.

The chain carries TRBV3-1 (or the pseudogene TRBV3-2) and TRBJ2-7, with 10 bases that match TRBD1. CDR1 is LGHDT and CDR2 is YNNKEL in the germline V gene (reference sequence). The trim removed 5 bases at V and 5 bases at J, leaving 9 bases unmatched. The CDR3 sequence is 15 residues long. CDR3: CASSGPGQGTHEQYF. CDR3 nucleotide sequence: TGTGCCAGCAGCGGACCGGGACAGGGGACCCACGAGCAGTACTTC.

The chain has TRBV6-5 and TRBJ2-7, with D uncertain. The V end lost 0 bases, the J end lost 6 bases, and 3 bases lay between the germline ends. Germline CDR1 MNHEY, CDR2 SVGAGI. CDR3 length: 11 amino acids. The CDR3 is CASSYSGEQYF. The DNA of the CDR3 is TGTGCCAGCAGTTACTCCGGCGAGCAGTACTTC.

The chain is built from TRBV5-6 and TRBJ2-5, with 9 positions matching TRBD2. With V trimmed by 0 bases and J by 2 bases, 8 bases remained unmatched. Germline CDR1 is SGHDT and CDR2 is YYEEEE. The length of the CDR3 is 17 residues. The DNA for the CDR3 is TGTGCCAGCAGCTTGGTAGGAAGCGGGGGGTATCAAGAGACCCAGTACTTC. This translates into CASSLVGSGGYQETQYF.

The rearrangement uses TRBV24-1 and TRBJ2-1; D remains unclear. The CDR3 has 13 residues. Trimming cost V 5 bases and J 5 bases, with 9 bases left between them. The V gene's germline CDR1 is KGHDR and CDR2 SFDVKD. This CDR3 is CATSGSRNNEQFF. CDR3 bases: TGTGCCACCAGTGGGTCCAGGAACAATGAGCAGTTCTTC.

V gene TRBV12-5 combines with J gene TRBJ1-1, with 8 bases identical to TRBD1. This CDR3 spans 18 amino acids. V shed 2 bases, J shed 5 bases, and the junction held 16 bases outside the gene matches. Germline loops: CDR1 LGHNT, CDR2 FRNRAP. The CDR3 loop is CASGLPTWQGARETEAFF. CDR3 DNA sequence: TGTGCTAGTGGTTTGCCAACTTGGCAGGGGGCGCGAGAAACTGAAGCTTTCTTT.

The rearrangement joins TRBV29-1 to TRBJ2-2, with D perhaps matching TRBD1 (5 bases). Germline loops: CDR1 SQVTM, CDR2 ANQGSEA. The CDR3 is 14 residues long. Trimming removed 4 bases from V and 2 bases from J, with 11 bases in between. CDR3 amino acids: CSVASGSNTGELFF. CDR3 in DNA: TGCAGCGTTGCGTCAGGGTCTAACACCGGGGAGCTGTTTTTT.

The chain couples TRBV5-4 to TRBJ2-5; D possibly corresponds to TRBD2 (7 bases). Germline values: CDR1 SGHNT, CDR2 YYREEE (reference sequence). The length of the CDR3 is 16 residues. The V gene lost 9 bases and the J gene lost 7 bases, with 28 bases spanning the gap. CDR3 bases: TGTGCCACCCTCTCGCTGGGGGGGGCTCAGATGGGGACCCAGTACTTC. Translation: CATLSLGGAQMGTQYF.

The CDR3 loop reads CASSHTGNDAEAFF. The CDR3 coding sequence is TGCGCCAGCAGCCATACAGGGAATGACGCTGAAGCTTTCTTT. The chain is built from TRBV5-1 and TRBJ1-1, with D possibly being TRBD1 (6 bases). The germline V gene encodes CDR1 SGHRS and CDR2 YFSETQ. With 4 bases removed from V and 6 bases from J, the gap between germline ends came to 16 bases. The CDR3 length is 14 residues.

This rearrangement joins TRBV4-1 to TRBJ2-5; 13 bases agree with TRBD2. V shed 4 bases and J 4 bases; nucleotides not matched to a gene: 6. This CDR3 region has 16 residues. Germline CDR1 and CDR2: MGHRA and YSYEKL. CDR3 DNA: TGCGCCAGCAGCCCTCTGGGACTAGCGGGGTTAGAGACCCAGTACTTC. Residues: CASSPLGLAGLETQYF.

This chain joins TRBV6-5 and TRBJ2-7, with TRBD2 as a possible D gene (6 bases). The CDR3 totals 14 residues. Per the germline V gene, CDR1 is MNHEY and CDR2 is SVGAGI. V was shortened by 0 bases and J by 5 bases, with 11 bases between the two germline ends. The CDR3 protein is CASSYSSGSHEQYF. The CDR3 DNA reads TGTGCCAGCAGTTACTCCTCCGGGAGCCACGAGCAGTACTTC.

This clone was counted between two and nine times. V usage is TRBV2 and J usage is TRBJ1-2, with TRBD1 matching over 7 bases. Per the germline V gene, CDR1 is SNHLY and CDR2 is FYNNEI. The V and J ends lost 6 bases and 1 base, in that order; junction bases with no gene match: 14. This CDR3 spans 17 amino acids. The CDR3 reads CASRMTGKAPLNYGYTF. In nucleotides, the CDR3 is TGTGCCAGCAGGATGACAGGGAAGGCTCCCCTTAACTATGGCTACACCTTC.

The CDR3 protein is CASSLGTGEEKLFF. The CDR3 DNA reads TGCGCCAGCAGCTTAGGGACAGGGGAGGAAAAACTGTTTTTT. The J gene is TRBJ1-4, the V gene TRBV5-1, with 10 positions matching TRBD1. The CDR3 sequence is 14 residues long. The germline gives CDR1 SGHRS, CDR2 YFSETQ. V lost 2 bases, J lost 8 bases, and 3 bases stayed unmatched.

The chain combines TRBV4-1 with TRBJ1-4; 9 bases line up with TRBD1. Trimming removed 3 bases from V and 8 bases from J; junction bases left unmatched: 7. Germline lookup yields CDR1 MGHRA and CDR2 YSYEKL. The CDR3 extends over 15 amino acids. CDR3 sequence reads: CASSHEQGAREKLFF. CDR3 DNA: TGCGCCAGCAGCCACGAACAGGGGGCGCGGGAAAAACTGTTTTTT.

The chain is built from TRBV24-1 and TRBJ2-1; 8 nucleotides agree with TRBD2. V lost 6 bases to trimming and J lost 3 bases; unmatched junction nucleotides: 3. The CDR3 is 14 amino acids. Germline V gene sequence: CDR1 KGHDR, CDR2 SFDVKD. CDR3 protein: CATSPGGLYNEQFF. In DNA form, the CDR3 reads TGTGCCACCAGTCCGGGGGGGCTCTACAATGAGCAGTTCTTC.

The gene calls are TRBV18 and TRBJ1-6; TRBD1 is a possible D gene (5 bases). Trimming removed 2 bases at V and 0 bases at J, with 8 bases between. The CDR3 runs 16 residues. Germline V gene data show CDR1 as KGHSH and CDR2 as LQKENI. The CDR3 coding sequence is TGTGCCAGCTCACCAGCGGGACCCTCCTATAATTCACCCCTCCACTTT. It is translated as CASSPAGPSYNSPLHF.

This rearrangement joins TRBV6-5 to TRBJ2-1; 7 nucleotides agree with TRBD1. This CDR3 region has 13 residues. Germline lookup yields CDR1 MNHEY and CDR2 SVGAGI. J lost 1 base, V lost 11 bases, and 5 bases had no gene match. The CDR3 nucleotides are TGTGCCGAGGGGGACAGATCCTACAATGAGCAGTTCTTC. It translates to CAEGDRSYNEQFF.

The chain links TRBV6-5 to TRBJ2-5; D possibly corresponds to TRBD1 (6 bases). This CDR3 is 14 amino acids long. Germline V gene sequence: CDR1 MNHEY, CDR2 SVGAGI. V was clipped by 7 bases and J by 1 base, with 13 bases between them. CDR3 region: CASTQGQTQETQYF. For the CDR3, the DNA is TGTGCCAGCACCCAAGGACAGACCCAAGAGACCCAGTACTTC.

The rearrangement links TRBV4-1 to TRBJ2-1; TRBD2 matches 9 bases. The CDR3 loop spans 15 amino acids. In germline, CDR1 is MGHRA, CDR2 YSYEKL. V lost 2 bases, J lost 8 bases, and 7 bases stayed unmatched. The CDR3 bases are TGCGCCAGCAGCCAAACCAGCGGGGGGCCATATGAGCAGTTCTTC. It translates to CASSQTSGGPYEQFF.

The V call is TRBV19, the J call TRBJ2-1; TRBD2 matches 9 bases. This CDR3 comprises 17 residues. CDR1 and CDR2 from the germline V gene are LNHDA and SQIVND (reference sequence). V was clipped by 3 bases and J by 5 bases; unmatched bases: 11. CDR3: CASSIARLAGKNNEQFF. The CDR3 DNA sequence: TGTGCCAGTAGTATCGCCCGTCTAGCGGGGAAAAACAATGAGCAGTTCTTC.

The rearrangement uses TRBV30 and TRBJ1-5; 7 positions match TRBD1. The CDR3 has 13 amino acids. Germline V gives CDR1 GTSNPN, CDR2 SVGIG (reference sequence). Trimming at V came to 2 bases and at J to 9 bases, leaving 7 bases not matched to a gene. DNA of the CDR3: TGTGCCTGGAGTCCAGGGGGTGGAGGGCCCCAGCATTTT. The encoded protein is CAWSPGGGGPQHF.

The chain recombines TRBV27 with TRBJ1-5, with 8 bases lining up with TRBD1. J gave up 4 bases and V 5 bases, and 7 bases lay outside the gene matches. This CDR3 is built from 15 residues. Germline CDR1 MNHEY, CDR2 SMNVEV (reference sequence). The chain's CDR3 is CASSLDRGANQPQHF. The CDR3 DNA reads as TGTGCCAGCAGTCTCGACAGGGGTGCGAATCAGCCCCAGCATTTT.

The chain uses TRBV30 and TRBJ2-6; TRBD2 matches 14 bases. The CDR3 extends over 18 amino acids. V shed 4 bases, J shed 3 bases, and the junction held 8 bases outside the gene matches. Germline assignment: CDR1 GTSNPN and CDR2 SVGIG (reference sequence). CDR3 in DNA: TGTGCCTGGATGGGGACTAGCGGGGGTTGGGTTGGGGCCAACGTCCTGACTTTC. The encoded protein is CAWMGTSGGWVGANVLTF.